This T cell receptor (beta chain) was sequenced for a study of blood T cell repertoires in COVID-19. On the study more broadly: T cells, B-cell-depleted T cells, or PBMCs supplied cDNA or gDNA.

Generated by immunoSEQ multiplex PCR, the TCRdb table keeps only in-frame clones and is missing some. This sample carries about 74,000 clones, approximately 80% of them seen once, and the ten largest clones take 10% to 15%. The CDR3 sequence is 16 residues long. Trimming took 4 bases from V and 0 from J; bases not matched to a gene: 8. In germline, CDR1 is SGHRS, CDR2 YFSETQ. The TCR comes from a human donor in a cohort sampled during active COVID-19. Source material: peripheral blood. This chain uses TRBV5-1 with TRBJ2-7; 9 positions agree with TRBD1. CDR3 nucleotide sequence: TGCGCCAGCAGCACCGGACAGGGGACGCACTCCTACGAGCAGTACTTC. Translating it yields CASSTGQGTHSYEQYF.